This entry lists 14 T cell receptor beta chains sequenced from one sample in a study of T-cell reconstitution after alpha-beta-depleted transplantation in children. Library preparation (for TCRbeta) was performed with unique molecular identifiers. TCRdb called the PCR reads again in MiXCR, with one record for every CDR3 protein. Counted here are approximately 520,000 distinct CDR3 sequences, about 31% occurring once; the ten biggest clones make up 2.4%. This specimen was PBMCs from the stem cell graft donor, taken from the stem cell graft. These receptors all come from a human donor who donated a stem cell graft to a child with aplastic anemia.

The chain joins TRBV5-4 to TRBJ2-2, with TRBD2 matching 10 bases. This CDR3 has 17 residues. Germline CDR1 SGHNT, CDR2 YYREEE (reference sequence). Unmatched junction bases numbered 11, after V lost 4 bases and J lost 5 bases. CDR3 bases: TGTGCCAGCAGCCCCCCCAGCGGGAGGGTTAGGACCGGGGAGCTGTTTTTT. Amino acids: CASSPPSGRVRTGELFF. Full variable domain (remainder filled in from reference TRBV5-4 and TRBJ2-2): ETGVTQSPTHLIKTRGQQVTLRCSSQSGHNTVSWYQQALGQGPQFIFQYYREEENGRGNFPPRFSGLQFPNYSSELNVNALELDDSALYLCASSPPSGRVRTGELFFGEGSRLTVL.

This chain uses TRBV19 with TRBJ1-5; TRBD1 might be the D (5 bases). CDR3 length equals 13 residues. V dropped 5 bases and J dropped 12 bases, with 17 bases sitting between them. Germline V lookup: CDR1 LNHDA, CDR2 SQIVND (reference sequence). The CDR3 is CASSRGGASDQHF. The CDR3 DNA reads TGTGCCAGTAGTCGTGGAGGGGCTTCGGACCAGCATTTT.

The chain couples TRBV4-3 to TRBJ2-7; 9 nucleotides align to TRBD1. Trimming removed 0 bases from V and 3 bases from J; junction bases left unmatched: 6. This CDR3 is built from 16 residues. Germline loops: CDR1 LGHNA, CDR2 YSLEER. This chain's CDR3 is CASSQETGGVSYEQYF. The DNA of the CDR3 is TGCGCCAGCAGCCAAGAAACAGGGGGCGTCAGCTACGAGCAGTACTTC.

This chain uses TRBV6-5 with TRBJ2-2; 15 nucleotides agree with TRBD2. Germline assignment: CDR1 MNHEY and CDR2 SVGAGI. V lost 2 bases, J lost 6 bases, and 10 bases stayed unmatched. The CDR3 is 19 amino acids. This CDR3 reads CASSYMSPGLAGGPGELFF. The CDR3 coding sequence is TGTGCCAGCAGTTACATGAGCCCGGGACTAGCGGGAGGTCCCGGGGAGCTGTTTTTT.

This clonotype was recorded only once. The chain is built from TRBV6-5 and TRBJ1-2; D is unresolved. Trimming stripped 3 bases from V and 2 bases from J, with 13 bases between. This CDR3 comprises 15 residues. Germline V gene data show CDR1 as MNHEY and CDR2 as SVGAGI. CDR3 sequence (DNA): TGTGCCAGCAGTTATAGGGTCTCGTCAAACTATGGCTACACCTTC. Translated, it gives CASSYRVSSNYGYTF.

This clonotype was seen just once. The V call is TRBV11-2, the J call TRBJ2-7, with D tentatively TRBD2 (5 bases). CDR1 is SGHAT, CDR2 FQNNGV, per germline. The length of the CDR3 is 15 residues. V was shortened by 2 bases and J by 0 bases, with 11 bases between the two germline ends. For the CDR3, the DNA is TGTGCCAGCAGCTTACACAGCGGCACCTCCTACGAGCAGTACTTC. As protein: CASSLHSGTSYEQYF.

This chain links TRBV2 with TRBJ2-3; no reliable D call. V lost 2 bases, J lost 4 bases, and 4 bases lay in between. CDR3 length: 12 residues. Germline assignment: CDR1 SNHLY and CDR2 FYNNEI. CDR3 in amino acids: CASSEMSDTQYF. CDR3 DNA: TGTGCCAGCAGTGAAATGTCAGATACGCAGTATTTT.

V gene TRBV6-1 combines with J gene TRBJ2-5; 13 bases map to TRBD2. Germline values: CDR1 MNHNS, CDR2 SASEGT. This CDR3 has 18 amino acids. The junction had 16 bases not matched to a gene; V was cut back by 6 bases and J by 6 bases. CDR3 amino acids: CASSPTSGRAEVKKTQYF. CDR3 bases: TGTGCCAGCAGCCCTACTAGCGGGAGGGCCGAGGTTAAAAAGACCCAGTACTTC.

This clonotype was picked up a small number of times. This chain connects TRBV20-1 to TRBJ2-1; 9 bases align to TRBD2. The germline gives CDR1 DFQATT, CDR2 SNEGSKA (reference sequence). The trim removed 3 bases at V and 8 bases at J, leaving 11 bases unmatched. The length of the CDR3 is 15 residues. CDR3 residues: CSASVGTSSSHEQFF. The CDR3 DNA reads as TGCAGTGCTAGCGTGGGGACTAGCAGTAGCCATGAGCAGTTCTTC.

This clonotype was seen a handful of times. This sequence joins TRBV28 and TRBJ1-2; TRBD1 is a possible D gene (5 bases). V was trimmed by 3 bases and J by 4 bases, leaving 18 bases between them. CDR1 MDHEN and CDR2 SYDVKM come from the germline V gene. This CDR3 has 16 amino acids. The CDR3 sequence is CASSFRDRDRIYGYTF. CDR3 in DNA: TGTGCCAGCAGTTTCAGGGACCGGGACCGTATCTATGGCTACACCTTC.

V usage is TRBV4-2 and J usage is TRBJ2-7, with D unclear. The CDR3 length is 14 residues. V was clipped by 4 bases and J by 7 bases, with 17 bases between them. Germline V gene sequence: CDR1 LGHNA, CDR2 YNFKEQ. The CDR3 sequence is CASSPIDKRGEQYF. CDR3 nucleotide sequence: TGTGCCAGCAGCCCGATTGACAAGCGTGGGGAGCAGTACTTC.

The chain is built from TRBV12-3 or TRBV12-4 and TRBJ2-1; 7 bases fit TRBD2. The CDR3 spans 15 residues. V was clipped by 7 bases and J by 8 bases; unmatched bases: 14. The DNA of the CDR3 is TGTGCCAGCACCCCCTTAGGGTCAGGGAGGGATGAGCAGTTCTTC. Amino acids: CASTPLGSGRDEQFF.

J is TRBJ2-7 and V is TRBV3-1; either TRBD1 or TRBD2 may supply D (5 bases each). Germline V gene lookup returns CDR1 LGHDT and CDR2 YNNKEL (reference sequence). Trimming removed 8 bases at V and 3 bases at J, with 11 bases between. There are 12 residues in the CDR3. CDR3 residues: CASGTARYEQYF. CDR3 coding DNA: TGTGCCAGCGGGACGGCGCGCTACGAGCAGTACTTC.

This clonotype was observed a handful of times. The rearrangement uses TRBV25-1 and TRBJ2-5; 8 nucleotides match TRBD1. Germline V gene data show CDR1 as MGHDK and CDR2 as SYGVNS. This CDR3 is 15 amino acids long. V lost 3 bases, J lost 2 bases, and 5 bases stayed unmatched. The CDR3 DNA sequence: TGTGCCAGCAGTGATCCCGGGACAGGTCAAGAGACCCAGTACTTC. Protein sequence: CASSDPGTGQETQYF. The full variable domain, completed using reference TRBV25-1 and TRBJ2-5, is EADIYQTPRYLVIGTGKKITLECSQTMGHDKMYWYQQDPGMELHLIHYSYGVNSTEKGDLSSESTVSRIRTEHFPLTLESARPSHTSQYLCASSDPGTGQETQYFGPGTRLLVL.